This T cell receptor beta chain was recorded in a study of cytomegalovirus exposure and HLA in healthy donors. The PCR contained 60 Vbeta and 13 Jbeta primers. Profiling relied on immunoSEQ multiplex PCR, and the TCRdb table lists in-frame clones only, not all of them. The data hold about 130,000 clones, with 65% to 80% observed a single time. Nominally healthy donors were sampled, though unrecorded immune exposures were likely. J lost 6 bases, V lost 1 base, and 8 bases had no gene match. This CDR3 has 16 amino acids. Germline assignment: CDR1 SGHTA and CDR2 FQGNSA. General study points: A prior analysis recorded that most TCR beta V segments were productive about 90% or about 30% of the time. Only CMV serostatus was available as immune exposure information. The classifier was said to identify cytomegalovirus status with high specificity and sensitivity.

Regarding this clone: Its specificity is not known.

Sequenced: PBMCs. The TCR originated in a woman aged 55-70 years in good health and CMV-seropositive. This rearrangement joins TRBV7-2 to TRBJ2-2; 7 bases match TRBD1. CDR3 amino acids: CASSLVEQGISGELFF. CDR3 nucleotides: TGTGCCAGCAGCTTAGTGGAACAGGGGATTTCCGGGGAGCTGTTTTTT.